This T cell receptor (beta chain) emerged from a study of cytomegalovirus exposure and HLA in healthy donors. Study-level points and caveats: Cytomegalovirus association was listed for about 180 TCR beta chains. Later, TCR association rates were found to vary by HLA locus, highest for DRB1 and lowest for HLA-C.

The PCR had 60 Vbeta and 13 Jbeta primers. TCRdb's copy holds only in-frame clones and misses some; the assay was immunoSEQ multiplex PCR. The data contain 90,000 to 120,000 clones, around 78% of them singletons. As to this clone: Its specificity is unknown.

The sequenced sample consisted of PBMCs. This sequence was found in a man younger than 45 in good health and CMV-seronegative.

Here the CDR3 reads CASSPPTGGDGETQYF. In DNA form, the CDR3 reads TGCGCCAGCAGCCCTCCGACAGGGGGGGACGGGGAGACCCAGTACTTC. The chain joins TRBV5-1 to TRBJ2-5; 9 bases are shared with TRBD1. The germline V gene has CDR1 SGHRS and CDR2 YFSETQ. Trimming removed 4 bases from V and 5 bases from J; junction bases left unmatched: 12. CDR3 size: 16 residues.